A single sample is the source of the 17 T cell receptor beta chains below, sequenced in a study of blood T cell repertoires in COVID-19. The protocol was immunoSEQ multiplex PCR, while the TCRdb copy is restricted to in-frame clones and leaves out a portion. The data contain approximately 200,000 clones, more than 85% of them singletons. The source material was peripheral blood. The receptor source for this set is a man aged 25 to 40 with acute or convalescent COVID-19.

The V and J genes are TRBV3-1 (or the pseudogene TRBV3-2) and TRBJ2-7; D perhaps matches TRBD2 (5 bases). The V end lost 4 bases, the J end lost 3 bases, and 7 bases lay between the germline ends. Germline assignment: CDR1 LGHDT and CDR2 YNNKEL (reference sequence). The CDR3 runs to 12 residues. DNA for the CDR3: TGTGCCAGCAGCCCCGGGGACTACGAGCAGTACTTC. Protein: CASSPGDYEQYF.

This rearrangement joins TRBV4-1 to TRBJ2-5; D is unresolved. Trimming removed 1 base from V and 2 bases from J, with 5 bases in between. There are 13 residues in the CDR3. Germline V gene data show CDR1 as MGHRA and CDR2 as YSYEKL. In DNA form, the CDR3 reads TGCGCCAGCAGCCAAGCACTACAAGAGACCCAGTACTTC. Its translation: CASSQALQETQYF.

The chain couples TRBV28 to TRBJ2-5; 7 nucleotides line up with TRBD2. CDR3 length: 17 residues. J lost 4 bases, V lost 5 bases, and 16 bases had no gene match. CDR1 is MDHEN and CDR2 is SYDVKM in the germline V gene. CDR3 nucleotides: TGTGCCAGCAGTCCTCACACCCAGATCACTAGCGCAGAGACCCAGTACTTC. Amino acid sequence: CASSPHTQITSAETQYF.

V gene TRBV11-2 combines with J gene TRBJ2-1; TRBD1 agrees at 7 bases. Germline V gene sequence: CDR1 SGHAT, CDR2 FQNNGV. The length of the CDR3 is 18 residues. V lost 2 bases, J lost 0 bases, and 10 bases stayed unmatched. The CDR3 here is CASSLFQGGQGSYNEQFF. The CDR3 nucleotides read TGTGCCAGCAGCTTATTTCAAGGGGGCCAGGGCTCCTACAATGAGCAGTTCTTC.

This chain uses TRBV2 with TRBJ1-1; D gene ambiguous. Germline CDR1 SNHLY, CDR2 FYNNEI. The CDR3 has 13 residues. V was shortened by 10 bases and J by 1 base, with 13 bases between the two germline ends. CDR3 residues: CATLQEGNTEAFF. CDR3 DNA sequence: TGTGCCACCCTCCAGGAGGGGAACACTGAAGCTTTCTTT.

This chain connects TRBV7-2 to TRBJ1-3, with D uncertain. V was cut by 0 bases and J by 4 bases, with 7 bases left in between. This CDR3 is built from 14 residues. Germline V gene sequence: CDR1 SGHTA, CDR2 FQGNSA. The CDR3 spells CASSLARRGNTIYF. The CDR3 DNA sequence: TGTGCCAGCAGCTTAGCGCGGAGAGGAAACACCATATATTTT.

This clone showed up just once. The chain combines TRBV5-1 with TRBJ2-7; TRBD1 might be the D (6 bases). The CDR3 has 15 residues. V lost 0 bases and J lost 4, with 14 bases in between. Germline lookup yields CDR1 SGHRS and CDR2 YFSETQ. The CDR3 DNA follows: TGCGCCAGCAGCTTGGCCCCGGACAGAATGTACGAGCAGTACTTC. Translated: CASSLAPDRMYEQYF.

The chain employs TRBV5-4 and TRBJ2-3; D perhaps matches TRBD2 (5 bases). Germline values: CDR1 SGHNT, CDR2 YYREEE (reference sequence). Trimming took 2 bases from V and 2 from J, leaving 15 bases between them. The CDR3 extends over 16 amino acids. The DNA for the CDR3 is TGTGCCAGCAGCTTTCTAGCTGGTACTTCCACAGATACGCAGTATTTT. This sequence encodes CASSFLAGTSTDTQYF. Full variable domain (rest looked up from reference TRBV5-4 and TRBJ2-3): ETGVTQSPTHLIKTRGQQVTLRCSSQSGHNTVSWYQQALGQGPQFIFQYYREEENGRGNFPPRFSGLQFPNYSSELNVNALELDDSALYLCASSFLAGTSTDTQYFGPGTRLTVL.

The chain couples TRBV30 to TRBJ1-4; no definite D call. This CDR3 has 15 amino acids. CDR1 and CDR2 (germline): GTSNPN, SVGIG (reference sequence). V was trimmed by 5 bases and J by 1 base, leaving 14 bases between them. In nucleotides, the CDR3 is TGTGCCTGGGCTGGATCCAGGCTAACTAATGAAAAACTGTTTTTT. Its translation is CAWAGSRLTNEKLFF.

J is TRBJ2-2 and V is TRBV28; D remains unclear. Germline values: CDR1 MDHEN, CDR2 SYDVKM. V lost 3 bases, J lost 4 bases, and 6 bases lay in between. The CDR3 contains 13 residues. In nucleotides, the CDR3 is TGTGCCAGCAGTTTTGAGTCCACCGGGGAGCTGTTTTTT. It encodes CASSFESTGELFF.

The chain links TRBV30 to TRBJ2-5; a possible D gene is TRBD2 (6 bases). The CDR3 runs 15 residues. V was pared by 1 base and J by 0 bases, with 12 bases between. Germline V gene lookup returns CDR1 GTSNPN and CDR2 SVGIG (reference sequence). The CDR3 here is CAWSAYSGYQETQYF. The CDR3 coding sequence is TGTGCCTGGAGTGCCTACAGCGGGTACCAAGAGACCCAGTACTTC.

The CDR3 sequence: CASSYSSGRAAGELFF. In DNA form, the CDR3 reads TGTGCCAGCAGTTACTCGAGCGGGAGGGCCGCCGGGGAGCTGTTTTTT. The genes are TRBV6-5 and TRBJ2-2; TRBD2 agrees at 10 bases. The germline CDR1 and CDR2 sequences are MNHEY and SVGAGI. The CDR3 is 16 amino acids. V shed 0 bases and J 6 bases; nucleotides not matched to a gene: 4.

The chain links TRBV29-1 to TRBJ2-7, with D possibly matching TRBD2 (6 bases). V was pared by 0 bases and J by 4 bases, with 16 bases between. The CDR3 loop spans 15 amino acids. The germline CDR1 and CDR2 sequences are SQVTM and ANQGSEA. CDR3 bases: TGCAGCGTTGAAGATTCGGTGGGAGGCTTATACGAGCAGTACTTC. Its protein is CSVEDSVGGLYEQYF.

The V call is TRBV19, the J call TRBJ1-5, with D uncertain. Germline V gene sequence: CDR1 LNHDA, CDR2 SQIVND (reference sequence). V lost 7 bases and J 3 bases, leaving 19 bases between the germline ends. The CDR3 contains 16 residues. CDR3 protein: CASNIKIAATNQPQHF. The CDR3 bases are TGTGCCAGTAATATTAAAATAGCAGCTACCAATCAGCCCCAGCATTTT.

This clone is a singleton in its sample. CDR3 in DNA: TGTGCCAGCAGCTTAGAATCAGCGGGGGAAAAACTGTTTTTT. Translation: CASSLESAGEKLFF. The V call is TRBV7-9, the J call TRBJ1-4; D is unresolved. CDR1 is SEHNR and CDR2 is FQNEAQ in the germline V gene (reference sequence). V was trimmed by 1 base and J by 8 bases, leaving 11 bases between them. The CDR3 consists of 14 residues.

The chain uses TRBV4-1 and TRBJ1-1; no clear D gene. The CDR3 consists of 15 residues. CDR1 and CDR2 from the germline V gene are MGHRA and YSYEKL. Trimming removed 0 bases at V and 0 bases at J, with 8 bases between. The CDR3 DNA follows: TGCGCCAGCAGCCAAGATGACACCATGAACACTGAAGCTTTCTTT. Translation: CASSQDDTMNTEAFF.

The J gene is TRBJ2-2, the V gene TRBV7-6; D is uncertain. CDR3 length equals 13 residues. Germline V gene lookup returns CDR1 SGHVS and CDR2 FNYEAQ. Deletions cut 4 bases from V and 6 bases from J, with 9 bases between. CDR3 in DNA: TGTGCCAGCAGCTACGGCGCGGCCGGGGAGCTGTTTTTT. Its protein is CASSYGAAGELFF.